This record covers a single T cell receptor (beta chain). These data are taken from a study of CXCR3-negative and CXCR3-positive naive CD8 T cells. The libraries of TRB cDNA were prepared using 5' RACE with UMI labels. TCRdb re-called the 5' RACE reads; every CDR3 protein appears as one record, without DNA. The sample totals roughly 39,000 distinct CDR3 sequences; its top ten clones hold roughly 10%. The CDR3 contains 19 residues. Specimen: memory CD8+ T cells from blood. This sequence joins TRBV12-3 or TRBV12-4 and TRBJ2-1; the D gene TCRdb calls, TRBD2, cannot be checked with no DNA. The receptor was isolated from a human donor in good health. Some clones in this sample may be carry-over from other donors' samples. The CDR3: CASSQTLAGGTSSYNEQFF.